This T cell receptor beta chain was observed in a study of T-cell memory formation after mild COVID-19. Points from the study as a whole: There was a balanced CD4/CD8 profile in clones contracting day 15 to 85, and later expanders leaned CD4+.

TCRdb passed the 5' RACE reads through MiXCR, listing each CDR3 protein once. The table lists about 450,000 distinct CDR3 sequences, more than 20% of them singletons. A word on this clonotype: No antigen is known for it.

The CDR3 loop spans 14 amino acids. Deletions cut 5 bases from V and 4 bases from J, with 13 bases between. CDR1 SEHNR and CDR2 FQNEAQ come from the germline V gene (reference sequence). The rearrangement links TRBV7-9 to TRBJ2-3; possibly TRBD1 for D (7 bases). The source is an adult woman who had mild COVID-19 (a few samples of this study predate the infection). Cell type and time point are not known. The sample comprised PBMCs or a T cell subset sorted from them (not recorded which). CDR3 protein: CASSLEGASDTQYF. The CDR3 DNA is TGTGCCAGCAGCCTGGAGGGGGCGTCAGATACGCAGTATTTT.